The clone carrying this TCR beta chain was recorded at least ten times. The antigen is unknown. This sample was included in a study of T cells in Graves' hyperthyroidism and ophthalmopathy. Study outcomes and limitations: Ophthalmopathy was predicted by the model a median of about six months ahead of onset. Most thyroid clonotypes with frequency above 0.001 were detected in blood.

The study left out patients who had uncontrolled infection, other autoimmune disease, pregnancy or lactation. This sample holds PBMCs from approximately 9 ml fresh peripheral blood. This CDR3 has 11 amino acids. Trimming shortened V by 1 base and J by 4 bases, and 5 bases separated the two germline ends. Looked up from germline, CDR1 is SQVTM and CDR2 is ANQGSEA. TCR beta CDR3 regions were amplified from RNA transcripts. Carried out on the TCR CDR3, a first-round RT-PCR used the HTBI primer set. TCRdb called the multiplex PCR reads again in MiXCR, with one record for every CDR3 protein. The table includes around 260,000 distinct CDR3 sequences, about 25% detected once.

The receptor was isolated from a man aged 35 to 55 with Graves' hyperthyroidism that later progressed to Graves' ophthalmopathy. V usage is TRBV29-1 and J usage is TRBJ2-7, with D perhaps matching TRBD2 (5 bases). The specimen was blood. The CDR3 DNA reads TGCAGCGTTGAAGGGGAGTACGAGCAGTACTTC. It yields the protein CSVEGEYEQYF.